The 27 T cell receptor beta chains below all came from one sample that was sequenced in a study of vaccination effects on CD4 cells after COVID-19. Their target antigens are unknown. The table came from immunoSEQ multiplex PCR; TCRdb's copy has only in-frame clones and leaves some out. The sample contains tens of thousands of clones, roughly 70% of which appear only once. Antigen-specific CD4+ T cell clonotypes were called by their expansion after viral peptide-pool culture in ViraFEST. An approximately ten-day culture period preceded the isolation of CD4+ T cells. Recipients of the vaccine had no prior SARS-CoV-2 infection and negative nucleocapsid antibodies. The sample in question was CD4+ T cells from PBMCs cultured with SARS-CoV-2 spike peptides, obtained before COVID-19 vaccination. These receptors came from a human donor who received a COVID-19 vaccine.

The rearrangement uses TRBV3-1 (or the pseudogene TRBV3-2) and TRBJ1-1; D not certain. Between the trimmed V and J ends, which lost 5 bases and 0 bases, there was a span of 16 bases. The CDR3 is 16 amino acids. Germline-derived CDR1 and CDR2 are LGHDT and YNNKEL (reference sequence). The CDR3 sequence: CASSSNPMGMNTEAFF. As DNA, the CDR3 is TGTGCCAGCAGCTCAAACCCCATGGGCATGAACACTGAAGCTTTCTTT.

The chain uses TRBV7-9 and TRBJ1-1, with D maybe TRBD1 (5 bases). This CDR3 comprises 17 residues. Germline values: CDR1 SEHNR, CDR2 FQNEAQ (reference sequence). V was trimmed by 4 bases and J by 5 bases, leaving 23 bases between them. CDR3 DNA: TGTGCCAGCAGCTCCAAGAAGTCAGACAGCCTGAGGACTGAAGCTTTCTTT. Translated: CASSSKKSDSLRTEAFF.

This rearrangement joins TRBV24-1 to TRBJ2-3; D unclear. The CDR3 totals 13 residues. Germline CDR1 KGHDR, CDR2 SFDVKD. V lost 6 bases, J lost 1 base, and 7 bases lay in between. The CDR3, as DNA: TGTGCCACCAGTATTTCAGGCACAGATACGCAGTATTTT. This gives the protein CATSISGTDTQYF.

This clone was observed a handful of times. The CDR3 bases are TGTGCCAGCAGGACGGGTCTGAACACCGGGGAGCTGTTTTTT. This gives the protein CASRTGLNTGELFF. V usage is TRBV3-1 (or the pseudogene TRBV3-2) and J usage is TRBJ2-2; the D is unclear. V shed 6 bases and J shed 1 base, with 9 bases lying between them. The germline CDR1 and CDR2 sequences are LGHDT and YNNKEL (reference sequence). This CDR3 has 14 residues.

The chain uses TRBV9 and TRBJ2-1, with a tentative D call TRBD2 (6 bases). CDR1 SGDLS and CDR2 YYNGEE come from the germline V gene. Trimming took 0 bases from V and 7 from J, leaving 11 bases between them. The CDR3 runs to 14 residues. The CDR3 sequence: CASSVEVGRNEQFF. Written as DNA, the CDR3 is TGTGCCAGCAGCGTAGAGGTCGGGAGAAATGAGCAGTTCTTC.

The gene calls are TRBV30 and TRBJ1-2; a weak D match, TRBD1 (5 bases). The CDR3 is made up of 14 amino acids. The V and J ends lost 0 bases and 6 bases respectively, with 14 bases between them. The V gene's germline CDR1 is GTSNPN and CDR2 SVGIG (reference sequence). CDR3 amino acids: CAWSVFRAGNGYTF. The CDR3 region has the DNA TGTGCCTGGAGTGTATTCAGGGCAGGTAATGGCTACACCTTC.

This clone was detected once. This chain joins TRBV20-1 and TRBJ2-1, with D possibly called TRBD1 or TRBD2 (5 bases each). The germline CDR1 and CDR2 sequences are DFQATT and SNEGSKA (reference sequence). V gave up 3 bases and J gave up 4 bases, with 13 bases separating them. The CDR3 is 14 residues long. The CDR3 here is CSASMGEIYNEQFF. The CDR3 DNA reads as TGCAGTGCTAGTATGGGGGAGATTTACAATGAGCAGTTCTTC.

The chain recombines TRBV5-4 with TRBJ2-5, with 10 bases matching TRBD2. V was clipped by 3 bases and J by 5 bases; unmatched bases: 7. Germline loops: CDR1 SGHNT, CDR2 YYREEE (reference sequence). The CDR3 runs to 15 residues. This chain's CDR3 is CASSSERGGRETQYF. The CDR3 DNA reads as TGTGCCAGCAGCTCCGAGCGGGGGGGCAGGGAGACCCAGTACTTC.

There are a few counts of this clone. The rearrangement links TRBV5-4 to TRBJ1-1; D call uncertain. CDR3 length equals 15 residues. The V gene's germline CDR1 is SGHNT and CDR2 YYREEE (reference sequence). Trimming stripped 0 bases from V and 2 bases from J, with 11 bases between. As DNA, the CDR3 is TGTGCCAGCAGCTTGGCCGGTTGGGGAAACACTGAAGCTTTCTTT. This gives the protein CASSLAGWGNTEAFF.

This clone occurred a few times. The chain is built from TRBV9 and TRBJ2-7; 7 bases are shared with TRBD1. This CDR3 comprises 15 residues. V lost 0 bases and J lost 5; bases outside the gene matches: 8. Per germline, CDR1 SGDLS and CDR2 YYNGEE. DNA for the CDR3: TGTGCCAGCAGCGTAGGATCGCTAGGGGGCGACGAGCAGTACTTC. It is translated as CASSVGSLGGDEQYF.

With respect to this clone: This specimen includes other DNA sequences encoding the same CDR3. The V gene is TRBV4-1, the J gene TRBJ2-3; no clear D. The germline V gene has CDR1 MGHRA and CDR2 YSYEKL. V was shortened by 3 bases and J by 3 bases, with 16 bases between the two germline ends. The CDR3 covers 16 residues. In nucleotides, the CDR3 is TGCGCCAGCAGCCAGGTCGACTTGGGCTTTACAGATACGCAGTATTTT. This encodes CASSQVDLGFTDTQYF.

This rearrangement joins TRBV6-4 to TRBJ1-2, with D perhaps TRBD1 (5 bases). Germline CDR1 and CDR2: MRHNA and SNTAGT. The V end was cut by 2 bases, the J end by 6 bases, with 13 bases between. The CDR3 is made up of 14 amino acids. The chain's CDR3 is CASSDDGGVNGYTF. The CDR3 DNA sequence: TGTGCCAGCAGTGACGATGGGGGAGTAAATGGCTACACCTTC.

This clone was found a few times. The gene calls are TRBV6-6 and TRBJ2-7; perhaps TRBD2 as D (6 bases). V dropped 6 bases and J dropped 3 bases, with 12 bases sitting between them. Germline assignment: CDR1 MNHNY and CDR2 SVGAGI (reference sequence). The CDR3 loop spans 13 amino acids. The CDR3 nucleotides are TGTGCCAGCAGCTCATGGGGAGGCTACGAGCAGTACTTC. Its protein is CASSSWGGYEQYF.

The rearrangement joins TRBV7-9 to TRBJ2-3, with 9 bases fitting TRBD1. The CDR3 runs 15 residues. V was clipped by 5 bases and J by 4 bases; unmatched bases: 7. Germline-derived CDR1 and CDR2 are SEHNR and FQNEAQ (reference sequence). CDR3 sequence reads: CASSLDGQGSDTQYF. The DNA of the CDR3 is TGTGCCAGCAGCCTTGACGGACAGGGGTCAGATACGCAGTATTTT.

This clone was detected only once. J is TRBJ1-2 and V is TRBV20-1, with D uncertain. Per germline, CDR1 DFQATT and CDR2 SNEGSKA (reference sequence). V gave up 3 bases and J gave up 8 bases, with 10 bases separating them. This CDR3 has 11 amino acids. The CDR3 loop is CSASRLIGYTF. The CDR3 nucleotides read TGCAGTGCTAGTCGCCTTATAGGCTACACCTTC.

This chain uses TRBV10-1 with TRBJ2-1; 11 positions agree with TRBD1. Germline V lookup: CDR1 WNHNN, CDR2 SYGVQD (reference sequence). Trimming cost V 0 bases and J 15 bases; bases outside gene matches: 10. The CDR3 has 15 amino acids. In nucleotides, the CDR3 is TGCGCCAGCAGTGAGTCGACCGGACAGGGGGCGGTGCGGTTCTTC. It translates to CASSESTGQGAVRFF.

The chain links TRBV5-1 to TRBJ2-5; D is uncertain. Between the trimmed V and J ends, which lost 0 bases and 4 bases, there was a span of 10 bases. The CDR3 is 14 amino acids. Germline lookup yields CDR1 SGHRS and CDR2 YFSETQ. The CDR3 sequence: CASSLGSEPETQYF. CDR3 in DNA: TGCGCCAGCAGCTTGGGGTCGGAGCCAGAGACCCAGTACTTC.

This chain connects TRBV24-1 to TRBJ2-5; 12 bases line up with TRBD2. V lost 3 bases to trimming and J lost 5 bases; unmatched junction nucleotides: 9. CDR1 is KGHDR, CDR2 SFDVKD, per germline. This CDR3 region has 17 residues. CDR3 sequence (DNA): TGTGCCACCAGTGATCCCGTACTAGCGGGGGGTAGGGAGACCCAGTACTTC. Translating it yields CATSDPVLAGGRETQYF.

The chain links TRBV7-9 to TRBJ2-7, with 8 positions matching TRBD1. CDR1 and CDR2 from the germline V gene are SEHNR and FQNEAQ (reference sequence). Losses at the gene ends were 5 bases for V and 2 bases for J; bases not matched to a gene: 8. CDR3 length: 15 amino acids. The CDR3 here is CASSIGQGFTYEQYF. The CDR3, as DNA: TGTGCCAGCAGCATCGGACAGGGATTCACCTACGAGCAGTACTTC. Using reference TRBV7-9 and TRBJ2-7 for the parts outside the CDR3, the full variable domain is DTGVSQNPRHKITKRGQNVTFRCDPISEHNRLYWYRQTLGQGPEFLTYFQNEAQLEKSRLLSDRFSAERPKGSFSTLEIQRTEQGDSAMYLCASSIGQGFTYEQYFGPGTRLTVT.

This chain connects TRBV19 to TRBJ2-1; 9 nucleotides match TRBD2. Trimming at V came to 0 bases and at J to 0 bases, leaving 6 bases not matched to a gene. CDR1 is LNHDA, CDR2 SQIVND, per germline (reference sequence). This CDR3 spans 18 amino acids. CDR3 in DNA: TGTGCCAGTAGTATAGACCTGAGGACTAGCGACTCCTACAATGAGCAGTTCTTC. Its protein is CASSIDLRTSDSYNEQFF.

V and J are TRBV30 and TRBJ1-1; a weak D match, TRBD1 (6 bases). The CDR3 covers 12 residues. Trimming removed 3 bases at V and 5 bases at J, with 10 bases between. Germline lookup yields CDR1 GTSNPN and CDR2 SVGIG (reference sequence). The CDR3 DNA reads as TGTGCCTGGAGACAGGGTATGACTGAAGCTTTCTTT. The encoded protein is CAWRQGMTEAFF.

The chain carries TRBV7-2 and TRBJ2-1; TRBD2 agrees at 9 bases. From germline, CDR1 is SGHTA and CDR2 FQGNSA. The CDR3 sequence is 15 residues long. The trim removed 1 base at V and 4 bases at J, leaving 2 bases unmatched. CDR3 sequence reads: CASSLGLAGYNEQFF. CDR3 bases: TGTGCCAGCAGCTTAGGGCTAGCGGGGTACAATGAGCAGTTCTTC.

The chain recombines TRBV7-2 with TRBJ2-5; 7 nucleotides agree with TRBD1. In germline, CDR1 is SGHTA, CDR2 FQGNSA. This CDR3 comprises 14 residues. V gave up 3 bases and J gave up 3 bases; unmatched junction bases: 4. DNA of the CDR3: TGTGCCAGCAGCTTTAGTACAGGGGAAGAGACCCAGTACTTC. This gives the protein CASSFSTGEETQYF.

This chain uses TRBV3-1 (or the pseudogene TRBV3-2) with TRBJ2-7; D not resolved. Germline values: CDR1 LGHDT, CDR2 YNNKEL (reference sequence). V gave up 2 bases and J gave up 3 bases, with 11 bases separating them. CDR3 length equals 14 residues. In DNA form, the CDR3 reads TGTGCCAGCAGCCAATCGTTGTTCGTCTACGAGCAGTACTTC. This translates into CASSQSLFVYEQYF.

The chain links TRBV19 to TRBJ2-3; perhaps TRBD1 as D (5 bases). The ends were cut back, 3 bases at V and 0 bases at J, with 10 bases in the middle. The CDR3 sequence is 15 residues long. Germline CDR1 reads LNHDA; CDR2 reads SQIVND (reference sequence). The CDR3 is CASSMRQRSTDTQYF. CDR3 DNA: TGTGCCAGTAGTATGAGACAGAGAAGCACAGATACGCAGTATTTT.

V and J are TRBV11-1 and TRBJ2-3; the match to TRBD1 covers 9 bases. This CDR3 is 15 amino acids long. Germline-derived CDR1 and CDR2 are SGHAT and FQDESV (reference sequence). V trimming: 5 bases; J trimming: 8 bases; junction bases outside the gene matches: 11. Here the CDR3 DNA reads TGTGCCAGCAGCATGGACGGGACAGGGATGAGTACGCAGTATTTT. This codes for CASSMDGTGMSTQYF.

This sequence joins TRBV7-8 and TRBJ2-7, with no clear D. In germline, CDR1 is SGHVS, CDR2 FQNEAQ. This CDR3 comprises 15 residues. With 8 bases removed from V and 7 bases from J, the gap between germline ends came to 24 bases. The CDR3 coding sequence is TGTGCCAGCGCTCCCGCCCCGATGGCCTTAGGGGAGCAGTACTTC. It translates to CASAPAPMALGEQYF.